Each of the 13 T cell receptor beta chains below was sequenced from the same sample in a study of early T cells in non-severe SARS-CoV-2 infection. TCRdb passed the 5' RACE reads through MiXCR, listing each CDR3 protein once. This sample has tens of thousands of distinct CDR3 sequences, with around 20% found just once. The input for sequencing was whole blood, taken at baseline. The source of these receptors is an adult who was a healthcare worker with PCR-confirmed SARS-CoV-2 infection or an uninfected control (not recorded which).

This clonotype was counted a few times. The chain has TRBV9 and TRBJ2-1, with D perhaps TRBD2 (5 bases). CDR3 length: 15 residues. V was trimmed by 4 bases and J by 2 bases, leaving 13 bases between them. The germline V gene has CDR1 SGDLS and CDR2 YYNGEE. As DNA, the CDR3 is TGTGCCAGCAGCATACAAGCGGCTCCCTACAATGAGCAGTTCTTC. Residues: CASSIQAAPYNEQFF.

This clonotype turned up a few times. This chain joins TRBV3-1 and TRBJ1-2; 7 nucleotides align to TRBD1. V was clipped by 5 bases and J by 2 bases; unmatched bases: 8. Germline assignment: CDR1 LGHDT and CDR2 YNNKEL (reference sequence). This CDR3 is built from 15 residues. The CDR3 region has the DNA TGTGCCAGCAGCGCTAGACAGGGACAAAACTATGGCTACACCTTC. Encoded protein: CASSARQGQNYGYTF.

This clonotype was detected a few times. This sequence joins TRBV4-1 and TRBJ2-2, with TRBD2 identical over 10 bases. This CDR3 comprises 18 residues. The trim removed 0 bases at V and 6 bases at J, leaving 10 bases unmatched. CDR1 is MGHRA, CDR2 YSYEKL, per germline. This CDR3 is CASSQDRAGGPDPGELFF. The DNA for the CDR3 is TGCGCCAGCAGCCAAGATCGAGCGGGAGGGCCTGATCCCGGGGAGCTGTTTTTT.

Only a few counts were recorded for this clonotype. The rearrangement links TRBV27 to TRBJ1-1; D is undetermined. CDR1 MNHEY and CDR2 SMNVEV come from the germline V gene (reference sequence). The V and J ends lost 5 bases and 14 bases respectively, with 18 bases between them. This CDR3 is built from 12 residues. In nucleotides, the CDR3 is TGTGCCAGCAGTCAAATGACCGCGTCCTGGTTCTTT. Translation: CASSQMTASWFF.

This chain uses TRBV7-9 with TRBJ1-2; 10 bases are a match to TRBD1. The CDR3 runs 13 residues. Trimming removed 6 bases from V and 6 bases from J; junction bases left unmatched: 4. CDR1 SEHNR and CDR2 FQNEAQ come from the germline V gene (reference sequence). For the CDR3, the DNA is TGTGCCAGCAGTCCGGGACAGGGGCATGGCTACACCTTC. This codes for CASSPGQGHGYTF.

Ten or more counts support this clonotype. The rearrangement links TRBV7-7 to TRBJ1-4; D uncertain. Trimming stripped 5 bases from V and 0 bases from J, with 16 bases between. The length of the CDR3 is 17 residues. The germline V gene has CDR1 SSHAT and CDR2 FNYEAQ (reference sequence). For the CDR3, the DNA is TGTGCCAGCAGCGGCACAACGCCGACTGCAACTAATGAAAAACTGTTTTTT. Translated: CASSGTTPTATNEKLFF.

Only a few counts were recorded for this clonotype. The chain carries TRBV28 and TRBJ1-6, with TRBD1 as a possible D gene (5 bases). Trimming shortened V by 3 bases and J by 7 bases, and 10 bases separated the two germline ends. Germline V gene data show CDR1 as MDHEN and CDR2 as SYDVKM. This CDR3 has 14 amino acids. This CDR3 reads CASSFHRKNSPLHF. CDR3 nucleotide sequence: TGTGCCAGCAGTTTCCACAGGAAGAATTCACCCCTCCACTTT.

This clonotype was seen repeatedly, ten times or more. The chain combines TRBV7-9 with TRBJ1-2; a possible D gene is TRBD1 (5 bases). The CDR3 runs to 15 residues. Trimming left V 0 bases short and J 2 bases short, with 10 bases between. The germline gives CDR1 SEHNR, CDR2 FQNEAQ (reference sequence). The CDR3 region has the DNA TGTGCCAGCAGCTTAGCGGGGGGGACGAACTATGGCTACACCTTC. Amino acid sequence: CASSLAGGTNYGYTF.

The rearrangement links TRBV6-5 to TRBJ2-1; D is perhaps TRBD2 (6 bases). Trimming shortened V by 8 bases and J by 8 bases, and 19 bases separated the two germline ends. From germline, CDR1 is MNHEY and CDR2 SVGAGI. CDR3 size: 14 residues. The CDR3 protein is CASQREALFDEQFF. The CDR3 DNA reads TGTGCCAGCCAGAGGGAGGCACTCTTCGATGAGCAGTTCTTC.

This clonotype was seen a few times. J is TRBJ2-7 and V is TRBV7-9; 9 bases agree with TRBD1. The trim removed 3 bases at V and 6 bases at J, leaving 9 bases unmatched. There are 15 residues in the CDR3. Per the germline V gene, CDR1 is SEHNR and CDR2 is FQNEAQ (reference sequence). CDR3 region: CASSFDGQGKGEQYF. The CDR3, as DNA: TGTGCCAGCAGCTTCGATGGACAGGGGAAGGGCGAGCAGTACTTC. Based on the CDR3 plus reference TRBV7-9 and TRBJ2-7, the full variable domain is DTGVSQNPRHKITKRGQNVTFRCDPISEHNRLYWYRQTLGQGPEFLTYFQNEAQLEKSRLLSDRFSAERPKGSFSTLEIQRTEQGDSAMYLCASSFDGQGKGEQYFGPGTRLTVT.

This clonotype was seen a handful of times. J is TRBJ2-7 and V is TRBV7-2; D uncertain. CDR1 and CDR2 (germline): SGHTA, FQGNSA. The CDR3 loop spans 13 amino acids. Trimming shortened V by 5 bases and J by 7 bases, and 15 bases separated the two germline ends. CDR3 amino acids: CASSPLLLSEQYF. Written as DNA, the CDR3 is TGTGCCAGCAGCCCCCTACTCCTCTCGGAGCAGTACTTC.

The CDR3 DNA is TGTGCCAGCATGTGGGGCGATGAGCAGTTCTTC. This codes for CASMWGDEQFF. The chain carries TRBV6-1 and TRBJ2-1; TRBD1 might be the D (5 bases). CDR3 length equals 11 residues. Per germline, CDR1 MNHNS and CDR2 SASEGT. Trimming stripped 7 bases from V and 8 bases from J, with 9 bases between.

This sequence joins TRBV20-1 and TRBJ2-3; no clear D gene. Germline V gene data show CDR1 as DFQATT and CDR2 as SNEGSKA (reference sequence). Trimming left V 3 bases short and J 2 bases short, with 6 bases between. This CDR3 has 12 amino acids. In nucleotides, the CDR3 is TGCAGTGCTAGGGATCTCACAGATACGCAGTATTTT. Translation: CSARDLTDTQYF.